This T cell receptor (beta chain) was identified in a study of T-cell memory formation after mild COVID-19 (TCRdb year 2021). For the study in its entirety: Most TCR sequence clusters were specific to one of the two donors. In a couple of donors, T-cell clones that expanded and contracted after mild COVID-19 were tracked by sequencing TCRalpha and TCRbeta repertoires over time. Two young, previously healthy adult volunteers, one female and one male, were included in the cohort.

At the junction V is shortened by 11 bases and J by 3 bases, with 15 bases in between. The CDR3, from cysteine to phenylalanine, totals 13 residues. Just the 39-base CDR3 DNA is kept, in frame starting at base 1. Data came from an Illumina NovaSeq 6000. cDNA libraries for TCRalpha and TCRbeta were prepared by 5'RACE using constant-segment primers, with sample barcodes and unique molecular identifiers added. RNA was extracted from every sample with Trizol reagent. Library amplification was performed in two PCR steps, and a second sample barcode and Illumina TruSeq adapters were introduced in the second step. The libraries were sequenced on an Illumina NovaSeq using 2 x 150 bp paired-end reads. In the source study's methods: Demultiplexing of reads and collapsing into UMI-guided consensus sequences were performed with migec v1.2.7. Using mixcr v2.1.11, UMI consensuses were aligned to TRA and TRB V and J templates and then assembled into clonotypes. Clonotypes were classified as expanded or contracted when called significant by both edgeR and NoisET, with noise models trained on biological replicates. For edgeR calls, the cutoffs were a false discovery rate-adjusted p below 0.01 and a log2 fold-change threshold of 1. PCA with hierarchical clustering of max-normalized trajectories of the 1000 most abundant clonotypes was used as exploratory dynamics analysis. The CD4 or CD8 phenotype of responding clones was assigned using the separately sequenced CD4+ and CD8+ repertoires. Using fastp at Q25 and MiXCR, TCRdb reprocessed the public reads and kept productive beta chains. Merged by CDR3 protein, the rows form single entries marked with the most common genes and DNA. What appears here as the V and J calls and clone size reflects TCRdb's work, not the paper's. This sample gives approximately 350,000 distinct CDR3 sequences in total; 14% of them show up just once. The ten largest clonotypes hold about 22% of the sample.

This clonotype occurred many times. Which antigen it targets is not known. Within one base of it there is no much larger clone, and no base qualities were kept. Broad study findings and their caveats: The study covered only a couple of mild cases, and larger cohorts including severe cases with pre-infection samples were considered necessary. The detection of some responding clones in pre-infection memory suggests that pre-existing cross-reactive memory T cells joined the SARS-CoV-2 response. Contracting CD4+ clones turned up mainly in the CM and EM memory subsets, whereas EMRA was where CD8+ clones were enriched. Balanced CD4/CD8 phenotypes were observed for clones contracting from day 15 to 85, whereas a bias towards CD4+ was observed for a second wave of clones expanding from day 15 to 37. SARS-CoV-2 specificity of the second-wave clones peaking on day 37 was not confirmed.

Ficoll-Paque density gradient centrifugation was used to isolate PBMCs. The origin of this receptor is a young man who had mild COVID-19 (a few samples of this study predate the infection). The sample titles of this study are shuffled in the database, so cell type and time point are left out; the donor was told from shared clones. The chain joins TRBV12-3 or TRBV12-4 to TRBJ2-3; the D gene assignment is ambiguous. Sequenced input: PBMCs or a T cell subset sorted from them (not recorded which). The bases read TGTGCCGTCCGATTAGGAGCGACAGATACGCAGTATTTT. This is translated as CAVRLGATDTQYF.